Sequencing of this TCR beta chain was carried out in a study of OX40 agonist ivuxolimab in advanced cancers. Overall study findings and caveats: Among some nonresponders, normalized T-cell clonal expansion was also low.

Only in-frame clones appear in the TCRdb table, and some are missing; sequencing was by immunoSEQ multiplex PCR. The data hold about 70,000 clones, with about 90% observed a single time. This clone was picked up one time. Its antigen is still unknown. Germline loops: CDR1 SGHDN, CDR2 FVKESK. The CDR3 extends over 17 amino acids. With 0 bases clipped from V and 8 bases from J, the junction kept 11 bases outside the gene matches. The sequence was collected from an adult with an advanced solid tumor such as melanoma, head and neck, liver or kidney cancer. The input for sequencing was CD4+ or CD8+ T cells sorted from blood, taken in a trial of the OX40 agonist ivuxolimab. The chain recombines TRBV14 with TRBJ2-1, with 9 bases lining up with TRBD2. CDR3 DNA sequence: TGTGCCAGCAGCCAAGAGCTAGCGGGATTAAGTACCGATGAGCAGTTCTTC. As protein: CASSQELAGLSTDEQFF.